This TCR beta chain was documented in a study of T-cell reconstitution after alpha-beta-depleted transplantation in children. This clonotype occurred many times. Library preparation (for TCRbeta) was performed with unique molecular identifiers. TCRdb reprocessed the PCR reads via MiXCR and lists one record per CDR3 protein. There are hundreds of thousands of distinct CDR3 sequences in the sample; around 17% occur only once, and 1.1% lies in the top ten. The CDR3 covers 13 residues. J was trimmed by 6 bases and V by 5 bases; bases with no gene match: 3. Germline V gene lookup returns CDR1 SSHAT and CDR2 FNYEAQ (reference sequence).

This chain connects TRBV7-7 to TRBJ2-1; TRBD2 matches at 8 bases. The specimen was PBMCs from the stem cell graft donor, collected from the stem cell graft. This receptor was obtained from a human donor who donated a stem cell graft to a child with acute myeloid leukemia. The CDR3 nucleotides are TGTGCCAGCAGCCACGGGACTAGCAATGAGCAGTTCTTC. This encodes CASSHGTSNEQFF.